This T cell receptor beta chain was recovered during a study of regulatory and conventional T cells in breast cancer (dated by TCRdb to about 2015). A distance of 17 bases separates the germline ends of V and J, which lose 3 bases and 6 bases respectively. Counted from cysteine to phenylalanine, this CDR3 has 14 amino acids. Just CDR3 DNA is preserved here, 42 bases in frame from base 1. CDR1 and CDR2 are read off the germline V gene (reference sequence) as DFQATT and SNEGSKA. Library construction relied on PCR. These reads were obtained on an Illumina MiSeq. TCRdb ran its own pipeline on the public reads, namely fastp trimming at Q25 and MiXCR clone calling, and kept in-frame beta chains. Under each unique CDR3 protein, matching rows form one entry showing the most common genes and DNA. For this sample the table gives about 10,000 distinct CDR3 sequences, of which about 35% were detected only once. The top ten hold around 6.1% of the sample.

In the case of this clonotype: Its antigen is currently not known. No per-base quality is available; no much larger clone lies one base away.

The sample taken for sequencing was conventional T cells from blood. The TCR was taken from a male donor in good health. The chain couples TRBV20-1 to TRBJ1-2; D gene: possibly TRBD1, on 5 matching bases. The CDR3 region reads CSARVNRRGDGYTF. In nucleotide form, the sequence is TGCAGTGCTAGGGTCAATAGAAGGGGAGATGGCTACACCTTC.